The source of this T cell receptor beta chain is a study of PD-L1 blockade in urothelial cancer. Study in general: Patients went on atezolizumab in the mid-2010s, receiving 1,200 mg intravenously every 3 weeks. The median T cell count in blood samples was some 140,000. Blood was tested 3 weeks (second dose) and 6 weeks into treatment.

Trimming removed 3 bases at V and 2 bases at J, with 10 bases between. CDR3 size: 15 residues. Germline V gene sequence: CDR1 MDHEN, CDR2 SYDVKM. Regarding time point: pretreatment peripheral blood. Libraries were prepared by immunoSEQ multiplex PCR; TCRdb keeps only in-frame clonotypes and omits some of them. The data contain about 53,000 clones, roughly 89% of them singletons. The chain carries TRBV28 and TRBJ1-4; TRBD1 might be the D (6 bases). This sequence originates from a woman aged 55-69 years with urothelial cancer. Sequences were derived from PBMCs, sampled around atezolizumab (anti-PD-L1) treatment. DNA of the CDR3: TGTGCCAGCAGTTTTCGGCAGGGGACTAATGAAAAACTGTTTTTT. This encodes CASSFRQGTNEKLFF.